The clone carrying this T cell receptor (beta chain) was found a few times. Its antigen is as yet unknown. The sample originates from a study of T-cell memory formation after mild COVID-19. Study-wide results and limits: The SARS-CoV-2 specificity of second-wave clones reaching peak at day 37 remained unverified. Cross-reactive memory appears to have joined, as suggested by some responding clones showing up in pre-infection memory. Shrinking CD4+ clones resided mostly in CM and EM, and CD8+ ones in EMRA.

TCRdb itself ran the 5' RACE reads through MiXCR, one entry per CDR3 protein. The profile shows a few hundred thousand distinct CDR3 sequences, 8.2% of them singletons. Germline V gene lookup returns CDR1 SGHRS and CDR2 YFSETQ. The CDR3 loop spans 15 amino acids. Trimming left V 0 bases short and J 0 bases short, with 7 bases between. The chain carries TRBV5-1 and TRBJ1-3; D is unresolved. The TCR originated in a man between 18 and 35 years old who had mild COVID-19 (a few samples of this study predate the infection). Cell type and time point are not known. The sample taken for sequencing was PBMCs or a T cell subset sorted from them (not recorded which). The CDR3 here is CASSLAEISGNTIYF. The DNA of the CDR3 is TGCGCCAGCAGCTTGGCTGAGATCTCTGGAAACACCATATATTTT.